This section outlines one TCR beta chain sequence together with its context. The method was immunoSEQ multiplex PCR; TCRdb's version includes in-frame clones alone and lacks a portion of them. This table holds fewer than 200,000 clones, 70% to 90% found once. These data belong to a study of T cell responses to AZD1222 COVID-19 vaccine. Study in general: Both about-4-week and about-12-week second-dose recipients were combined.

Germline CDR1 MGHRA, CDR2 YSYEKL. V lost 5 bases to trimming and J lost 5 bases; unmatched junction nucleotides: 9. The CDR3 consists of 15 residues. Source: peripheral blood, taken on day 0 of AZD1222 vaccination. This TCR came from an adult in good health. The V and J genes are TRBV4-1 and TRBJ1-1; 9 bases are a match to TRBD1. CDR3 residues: CASSSPGQGRTEAFF. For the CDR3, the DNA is TGCGCCAGCAGCTCACCGGGACAGGGAAGAACTGAAGCTTTCTTT.